This T cell receptor beta chain was profiled in a study of shared clonotypes between healthy human individuals. Study-wide context: Serving as donors were two women and a few men, whose ages spanned 18 to 49. Study observations and caveats: With few donors, the genetic and exposure-history diversity represented was limited.

Trimming stripped 1 base from V and 1 base from J, with 7 bases between. Germline CDR1 is SGHAT and CDR2 is FQDESV (reference sequence). The length of the CDR3 is 14 residues. Healthy HIV-negative adults without recent acute infections or vaccinations served as donors. This clone came up once. Its target is unknown. The data were produced by immunoSEQ multiplex PCR, yet TCRdb's version contains in-frame clones alone and is incomplete. This sample has approximately 980,000 clones, with approximately 76% found just once. The receptor's source is a man in his late teens or twenties in good health. The chain uses TRBV11-1 and TRBJ1-2, with unresolved D. Sequencing was performed on memory CD4+ T cells sorted from blood. Stated subset: CD45RA-negative fraction. CDR3 loop: CASSLGPDNYGYTF. CDR3 in DNA: TGTGCCAGCAGCTTAGGCCCGGATAACTATGGCTACACCTTC.